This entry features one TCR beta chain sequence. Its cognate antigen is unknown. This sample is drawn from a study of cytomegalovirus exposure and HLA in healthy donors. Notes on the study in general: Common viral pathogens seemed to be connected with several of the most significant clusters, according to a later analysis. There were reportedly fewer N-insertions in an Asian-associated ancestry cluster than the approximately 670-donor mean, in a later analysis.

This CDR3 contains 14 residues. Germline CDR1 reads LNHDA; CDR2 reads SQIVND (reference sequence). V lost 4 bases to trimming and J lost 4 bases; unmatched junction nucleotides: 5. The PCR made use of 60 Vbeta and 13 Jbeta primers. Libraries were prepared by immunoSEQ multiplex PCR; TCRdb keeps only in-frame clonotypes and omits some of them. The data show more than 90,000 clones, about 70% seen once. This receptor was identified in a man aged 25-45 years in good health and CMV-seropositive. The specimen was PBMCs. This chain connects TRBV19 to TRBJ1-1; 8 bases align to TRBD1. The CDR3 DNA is TGTGCCAGTAGTAAAGGACAGGGAGGCACTGAAGCTTTCTTT. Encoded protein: CASSKGQGGTEAFF.